The clone carrying this T cell receptor beta chain was counted between two and nine times. The data are from a study of Graves' ophthalmopathy and Graves' hyperthyroidism. For repertoire sequencing, the TCR beta CDR3 regions were amplified from RNA transcripts. First-round RT-PCR relied on HTBI primers, and a second-round multiplex PCR came next. TCRdb analysed the multiplex PCR reads with MiXCR anew, one entry per CDR3 protein. The profile shows hundreds of thousands of distinct CDR3 sequences, about 41% of them singletons. The sequence was obtained from an adult man with Graves' ophthalmopathy. The specimen was peripheral blood.

CDR3 DNA: TGCAGCGTTGATGGACGCTCCTACAATGAGCAGTTCTTC. Its protein is CSVDGRSYNEQFF. The gene calls are TRBV29-1 and TRBJ2-1; no definite D call. Germline loops: CDR1 SQVTM, CDR2 ANQGSEA. The V end lost 3 bases, the J end lost 0 bases, and 6 bases lay between the germline ends. This CDR3 spans 13 amino acids.